The 10 T cell receptor beta chains in this list originate from one sample, sequenced in a study of T-cell memory formation after mild COVID-19. TCRdb called the 5' RACE reads again in MiXCR, with one record for every CDR3 protein. The sample yields hundreds of thousands of distinct CDR3 sequences, 20% to 25% seen once. The sequencing input was PBMCs or a T cell subset sorted from them (not recorded which). Receptors originate from an adult woman who had mild COVID-19 (a few samples of this study predate the infection). Cell type and time point are not known.

The chain is built from TRBV4-1 and TRBJ1-2; the D is unclear. CDR1 and CDR2 (germline): MGHRA, YSYEKL. The CDR3 extends over 13 amino acids. V lost 1 base, J lost 4 bases, and 7 bases lay in between. CDR3 coding DNA: TGCGCCAGCAGCCAAGTCGGGGTCTATGGCTACACCTTC. Translated: CASSQVGVYGYTF.

CDR3 DNA: TGTGCCAGCACCCAGAATGAAAGACAAGAGACCCAGTACTTC. Protein sequence: CASTQNERQETQYF. The chain couples TRBV6-5 to TRBJ2-5; no clear D. The germline V gene has CDR1 MNHEY and CDR2 SVGAGI. The CDR3 consists of 14 residues. Trimming pared 7 bases from V and 2 bases from J, leaving 14 bases between.

Many counts were recorded for this clonotype. V usage is TRBV7-2 and J usage is TRBJ2-1, with D perhaps matching TRBD1 (6 bases). Germline V gives CDR1 SGHTA, CDR2 FQGNSA. CDR3 length: 15 amino acids. V was cut by 5 bases and J by 0 bases, with 11 bases left in between. The CDR3 DNA sequence: TGTGCCAGCAGCGCAACAGGGATCTCCTACAATGAGCAGTTCTTC. Translation: CASSATGISYNEQFF.

This chain links TRBV18 with TRBJ2-3; D is uncertain. The CDR3 is 13 amino acids. The V end lost 3 bases, the J end lost 7 bases, and 11 bases lay between the germline ends. Germline CDR1 reads KGHSH; CDR2 reads LQKENI. CDR3: CASSPPDRYTQYF. The CDR3 coding sequence is TGTGCCAGCTCACCTCCGGACCGCTATACGCAGTATTTT.

The J gene is TRBJ1-1, the V gene TRBV7-9; D gene uncertain. V lost 5 bases, J lost 0 bases, and 13 bases lay in between. The CDR3 totals 15 residues. CDR1 is SEHNR, CDR2 FQNEAQ, per germline (reference sequence). The DNA of the CDR3 is TGTGCCAGCAGCCCCCGGGTCAGCGTGAACACTGAAGCTTTCTTT. Its translation is CASSPRVSVNTEAFF.

The chain has TRBV7-2 and TRBJ1-1; no clear D gene. The CDR3 spans 13 residues. Looked up from germline, CDR1 is SGHTA and CDR2 is FQGNSA. Trimming shortened V by 6 bases and J by 7 bases, and 15 bases separated the two germline ends. The CDR3 is CASSPERRFEAFF. The CDR3 DNA is TGTGCCAGCAGTCCAGAGCGACGGTTTGAAGCTTTCTTT.

This clonotype has more than one count but fewer than ten. This rearrangement joins TRBV20-1 to TRBJ1-4, with D perhaps TRBD1 (6 bases). V was trimmed by 6 bases and J by 7 bases, leaving 15 bases between them. Germline V CDR1 and CDR2: DFQATT, SNEGSKA (reference sequence). CDR3 size: 13 residues. This CDR3 is CSALRGRGEKLFF. The CDR3 DNA is TGCAGTGCCCTCAGGGGAAGGGGTGAAAAACTGTTTTTT.

This clonotype was seen a few times. The chain combines TRBV9 with TRBJ1-5; no firm D call. V was trimmed by 1 base and J by 1 base, leaving 9 bases between them. CDR3 length equals 15 residues. Per germline, CDR1 SGDLS and CDR2 YYNGEE. The CDR3 DNA sequence: TGTGCCAGCAGCGTAAGGGAGGGAAGCAATCAGCCCCAGCATTTT. It translates to CASSVREGSNQPQHF.

This clonotype was seen more than once but under ten times. This chain links TRBV6-2 or TRBV6-3 with TRBJ2-1; no definite D call. V lost 6 bases and J lost 4, with 10 bases in between. CDR3 length: 13 amino acids. Germline CDR1 MNHEY, CDR2 SVGEGT. DNA of the CDR3: TGTGCCAGCAGCCTCATCAAGTACAATGAGCAGTTCTTC. This codes for CASSLIKYNEQFF.

CDR3 nucleotides: TGTGCCAGCAGCCAAGAACCCGTCTCCCGCTACGAGCAGTACTTC. This sequence encodes CASSQEPVSRYEQYF. The V and J genes are TRBV4-2 and TRBJ2-7; D call uncertain. The CDR3 is 15 amino acids. Per germline, CDR1 LGHNA and CDR2 YNFKEQ. V gave up 0 bases and J gave up 3 bases, with 12 bases separating them.